The source of this TCR beta chain is a study of T cell responses to AZD1222 COVID-19 vaccine. Regarding the study as a whole: Possibly, clonal diversity was underestimated; donors were largely white British and included more females. Repertoires were sampled only after the peak T cell response. Increased Spike-specific TCR breadth and depth were observed after two AZD1222 doses.

A remark on this clone: Its antigen is unknown.

Method: immunoSEQ multiplex PCR; TCRdb's copy keeps in-frame clones and lacks some. The sample has about 120,000 clones; roughly 90% are singletons. The sequences come from peripheral blood, collected 28 days after the second dose of the MenACWY control vaccine. The receptor was isolated from an adult who received the MenACWY meningococcal vaccine as a control.

The CDR3 protein is CASSPRLDRGRSSYNEQFF. For the CDR3, the DNA is TGTGCCAGCTCACCACGCCTGGACAGGGGGCGCAGCTCCTACAATGAGCAGTTCTTC. V is TRBV18 and J is TRBJ2-1; 11 bases line up with TRBD1. Germline V lookup: CDR1 KGHSH, CDR2 LQKENI. The CDR3 is 19 amino acids. The J segment lost 0 bases and the V segment lost 1 base, leaving 8 bases of the junction unmatched.